A selection of T cell receptor beta chains follows, all from one sample in a study of response to subunit inactivated influenza vaccine. TCRdb reprocessed the RT-PCR reads via MiXCR and lists one record per CDR3 protein. There are almost 600,000 distinct CDR3 sequences in the sample; about 15% occur only once, and 11% lies in the top ten. The material was PBMCs from blood, obtained 11 to 12 days after vaccination. The receptors originated from a man aged 45-65 years who received an inactivated influenza vaccine. CDR3s include the opening cysteine and the closing phenylalanine or tryptophan. A D gene is named only where the DNA matches it firmly. Clone size is shown for a subset of rows, as once, few, many or a class of expanded clone.

d_call	v_call	clone_size	j_call	cdr3_aa	cdr3_nt
-	TRBV5-1	many	TRBJ2-1	CASSLHPTGSYNEQFF	TGCGCCAGCAGCTTACATCCGACCGGGTCCTACAATGAGCAGTTCTTC
-	TRBV12-3/TRBV12-4	few	TRBJ1-5	CASSLNAVQPQHF	TGTGCCAGCAGTTTAAACGCGGTCCAGCCCCAGCATTTT
TRBD2	TRBV7-4	-	TRBJ2-7	CASSLGLGLADLYEQYF	TGTGCCAGCAGCTTAGGTCTGGGGCTAGCGGATCTCTACGAGCAGTACTTC
-	TRBV20-1	-	TRBJ1-2	CSAPARQANNYGYTF	TGCAGTGCTCCGGCGAGACAGGCCAATAACTATGGCTACACCTTC
-	TRBV29-1	few	TRBJ1-1	CSVGGGPMTRNTEAFF	TGCAGCGTTGGCGGGGGGCCCATGACGAGGAACACTGAAGCTTTCTTT
-	TRBV20-1	-	TRBJ1-1	CSANPGVGAFF	TGCAGTGCAAACCCAGGGGTTGGAGCTTTCTTT
TRBD2	TRBV4-3	-	TRBJ2-1	CASSQNSGTYEQFF	TGCGCCAGCAGCCAGAATAGCGGGACCTATGAGCAGTTCTTC
-	TRBV24-1	many	TRBJ2-2	CAPPRVQHLRVTGELFF	TGTGCCCCACCGAGGGTGCAGCACCTCAGGGTCACCGGGGAGCTGTTTTTT
-	TRBV2	-	TRBJ2-1	CASSKTDPAYNEQFF	TGTGCCAGCAGTAAGACAGACCCAGCCTACAATGAGCAGTTCTTC
-	TRBV7-8	few	TRBJ1-6	CASSLQWSSYNSPLHF	TGTGCCAGCAGTTTACAGTGGAGCTCCTATAATTCACCCCTCCACTTT
-	TRBV29-1	few	TRBJ2-7	CSVEDRGGGSSYEQYF	TGCAGCGTTGAAGATCGGGGAGGGGGGAGCTCCTACGAGCAGTACTTC
TRBD2	TRBV10-3	few	TRBJ2-1	CAISEPRLAGGLYNEQFF	TGTGCCATCAGTGAGCCCCGACTAGCGGGGGGGCTCTACAATGAGCAGTTCTTC
TRBD1	TRBV5-1	-	TRBJ2-1	CASSLASDRGYEQFF	TGCGCCAGCAGCTTGGCCTCGGACAGGGGCTATGAGCAGTTCTTC
-	TRBV14	-	TRBJ2-7	CASSQQLPGRYEQYF	TGTGCCAGCAGCCAACAATTACCGGGACGGTACGAGCAGTACTTC
-	TRBV25-1	-	TRBJ2-1	CASTETTFDYNEQFF	TGTGCCAGCACGGAGACTACCTTCGATTACAATGAGCAGTTCTTC
TRBD2	TRBV25-1	-	TRBJ2-3	CASSPGGLTDTQYF	TGTGCCAGCAGCCCGGGGGGACTCACAGATACGCAGTATTTT
TRBD2	TRBV20-1	-	TRBJ2-1	CSGKRDYYNEQFF	TGCAGTGGTAAGCGGGATTATTACAATGAGCAGTTCTTC
-	TRBV4-3	-	TRBJ2-1	CASNIGVGAHEQFF	TGCGCCAGCAACATAGGAGTCGGCGCGCATGAGCAGTTCTTC
-	TRBV19	few	TRBJ1-5	CASRKGLPDQPQHF	TGTGCCAGTAGGAAAGGGCTTCCCGATCAGCCCCAGCATTTT
-	TRBV18	-	TRBJ1-3	CASSLSGATSGNTIYF	TGTGCCAGCTCCCTGTCAGGGGCCACCTCTGGAAACACCATATATTTT
-	TRBV6-2/TRBV6-3	many	TRBJ2-7	CASSYKVRPISYEQYF	TGTGCCAGCAGTTACAAAGTCCGTCCTATTTCCTACGAGCAGTACTTC
-	TRBV20-1	-	TRBJ2-3	CSARDPLGDTQYF	TGCAGTGCTAGAGATCCGTTAGGAGATACGCAGTATTTT
-	TRBV7-2	-	TRBJ2-3	CASSLKTGKYTDTQYF	TGTGCCAGCAGCCTCAAGACCGGCAAGTACACAGATACGCAGTATTTT
TRBD1	TRBV5-1	-	TRBJ2-5	CASSAGQGVGETQYF	TGCGCCAGCAGCGCAGGACAGGGTGTTGGAGAGACCCAGTACTTC
-	TRBV20-1	few	TRBJ2-7	CSARWRGPYEQYF	TGCAGTGCTAGGTGGCGGGGCCCCTACGAGCAGTACTTC
-	TRBV5-1	-	TRBJ2-5	CASSLGGGQKETQYF	TGCGCCAGCAGCTTGGGCGGGGGACAAAAAGAGACCCAGTACTTC
-	TRBV7-8	-	TRBJ2-5	CASSLGRGRGGETQYF	TGTGCCAGCAGCTTAGGTCGGGGTAGGGGTGGAGAGACCCAGTACTTC
TRBD1	TRBV7-6	-	TRBJ1-6	CAISGQAGGYSPLHF	TGTGCCATCAGCGGACAGGCAGGGGGCTATTCACCCCTCCACTTT
-	TRBV4-1	-	TRBJ1-3	CASSQVGGWGNTIYF	TGCGCCAGCAGCCAAGTGGGGGGGTGGGGAAACACCATATATTTT
TRBD2	TRBV29-1	few	TRBJ2-3	CSVEVGLAGSTDTQYF	TGCAGCGTTGAGGTGGGACTAGCGGGAAGCACAGATACGCAGTATTTT
TRBD2	TRBV4-3	-	TRBJ2-1	CASSQDGGGAYEQFF	TGCGCCAGCAGCCAAGATGGCGGGGGGGCCTATGAGCAGTTCTTC
-	TRBV6-5	few	TRBJ2-2	CASSYPLLGGPGELFF	TGTGCCAGCAGTTACCCCCTATTAGGGGGACCCGGGGAGCTGTTTTTT
TRBD2	TRBV6-1	-	TRBJ2-5	CASSLGLAGAQETQYF	TGTGCCAGCAGTCTCGGACTAGCGGGGGCACAAGAGACCCAGTACTTC
-	TRBV28	few	TRBJ1-2	CASSASGRPLYGYTF	TGTGCCAGCAGTGCCTCAGGGCGGCCACTCTATGGCTACACCTTC
-	TRBV5-5	few	TRBJ2-7	CASSLNAWGYEQYF	TGTGCCAGCAGCTTGAACGCCTGGGGGTACGAGCAGTACTTC
-	TRBV4-1	-	TRBJ2-5	CASSQRVIETQYF	TGCGCCAGCAGCCAGAGAGTTATAGAGACCCAGTACTTC
TRBD1	TRBV13	few	TRBJ2-7	CASSIGQGRYEQYF	TGTGCCAGCAGCATTGGACAGGGTCGGTACGAGCAGTACTTC
TRBD2	TRBV20-1	-	TRBJ2-1	CSASGAGGNNEQFF	TGCAGTGCTAGTGGCGCGGGAGGTAACAATGAGCAGTTCTTC
TRBD1	TRBV5-1	once	TRBJ2-1	CASSSGTGSNEQFF	TGCGCCAGCAGCTCCGGGACAGGTTCCAATGAGCAGTTCTTC
-	TRBV20-1	few	TRBJ2-5	CSASLTRKETQYF	TGCAGTGCCTCTTTGACTAGGAAAGAGACCCAGTACTTC
-	TRBV12-3/TRBV12-4	few	TRBJ1-1	CASSLRAGEAFF	TGTGCCAGCAGTTTACGGGCAGGTGAAGCTTTCTTT
-	TRBV27	many	TRBJ2-7	CASSLRGTYEQYF	TGTGCCAGCAGTTTACGAGGGACGTACGAGCAGTACTTC